Described below is a single TCR beta chain sequence and its context. Its cognate antigen is unknown. This sample is part of a study of vaccination effects on CD4 cells after COVID-19. For the study at large: Each person got two doses of an mRNA SARS-CoV-2 vaccine, BNT162b2 or mRNA-1273.

Study-wide points: Clones of infection and vaccine origin contracted markedly late after vaccination.

Trimming took 4 bases from V and 6 from J; bases not matched to a gene: 3. Germline CDR1 LGHDT, CDR2 YNNKEL (reference sequence). The CDR3 has 14 amino acids. Pools of viral peptides were used by the ViraFEST assay to expand antigen-specific CD4+ T cells ahead of sequencing. Following culture for more than 9 days, CD4+ T cells were isolated. Method: immunoSEQ multiplex PCR; TCRdb's copy keeps in-frame clones and lacks some. In the table there are 14,000 or so clones, less than 85% of which are singletons. The chain has TRBV3-1 (or the pseudogene TRBV3-2) and TRBJ2-3, with 11 bases lining up with TRBD2. The source is a human donor who received a COVID-19 vaccine. The specimen was CD4+ T cells from PBMCs cultured with HCoV-229E spike peptides, collected before COVID-19 vaccination. Here the CDR3 DNA reads TGTGCCAGCAGCCTAGCGGGAGGGGAGGATACGCAGTATTTT. This translates into CASSLAGGEDTQYF.